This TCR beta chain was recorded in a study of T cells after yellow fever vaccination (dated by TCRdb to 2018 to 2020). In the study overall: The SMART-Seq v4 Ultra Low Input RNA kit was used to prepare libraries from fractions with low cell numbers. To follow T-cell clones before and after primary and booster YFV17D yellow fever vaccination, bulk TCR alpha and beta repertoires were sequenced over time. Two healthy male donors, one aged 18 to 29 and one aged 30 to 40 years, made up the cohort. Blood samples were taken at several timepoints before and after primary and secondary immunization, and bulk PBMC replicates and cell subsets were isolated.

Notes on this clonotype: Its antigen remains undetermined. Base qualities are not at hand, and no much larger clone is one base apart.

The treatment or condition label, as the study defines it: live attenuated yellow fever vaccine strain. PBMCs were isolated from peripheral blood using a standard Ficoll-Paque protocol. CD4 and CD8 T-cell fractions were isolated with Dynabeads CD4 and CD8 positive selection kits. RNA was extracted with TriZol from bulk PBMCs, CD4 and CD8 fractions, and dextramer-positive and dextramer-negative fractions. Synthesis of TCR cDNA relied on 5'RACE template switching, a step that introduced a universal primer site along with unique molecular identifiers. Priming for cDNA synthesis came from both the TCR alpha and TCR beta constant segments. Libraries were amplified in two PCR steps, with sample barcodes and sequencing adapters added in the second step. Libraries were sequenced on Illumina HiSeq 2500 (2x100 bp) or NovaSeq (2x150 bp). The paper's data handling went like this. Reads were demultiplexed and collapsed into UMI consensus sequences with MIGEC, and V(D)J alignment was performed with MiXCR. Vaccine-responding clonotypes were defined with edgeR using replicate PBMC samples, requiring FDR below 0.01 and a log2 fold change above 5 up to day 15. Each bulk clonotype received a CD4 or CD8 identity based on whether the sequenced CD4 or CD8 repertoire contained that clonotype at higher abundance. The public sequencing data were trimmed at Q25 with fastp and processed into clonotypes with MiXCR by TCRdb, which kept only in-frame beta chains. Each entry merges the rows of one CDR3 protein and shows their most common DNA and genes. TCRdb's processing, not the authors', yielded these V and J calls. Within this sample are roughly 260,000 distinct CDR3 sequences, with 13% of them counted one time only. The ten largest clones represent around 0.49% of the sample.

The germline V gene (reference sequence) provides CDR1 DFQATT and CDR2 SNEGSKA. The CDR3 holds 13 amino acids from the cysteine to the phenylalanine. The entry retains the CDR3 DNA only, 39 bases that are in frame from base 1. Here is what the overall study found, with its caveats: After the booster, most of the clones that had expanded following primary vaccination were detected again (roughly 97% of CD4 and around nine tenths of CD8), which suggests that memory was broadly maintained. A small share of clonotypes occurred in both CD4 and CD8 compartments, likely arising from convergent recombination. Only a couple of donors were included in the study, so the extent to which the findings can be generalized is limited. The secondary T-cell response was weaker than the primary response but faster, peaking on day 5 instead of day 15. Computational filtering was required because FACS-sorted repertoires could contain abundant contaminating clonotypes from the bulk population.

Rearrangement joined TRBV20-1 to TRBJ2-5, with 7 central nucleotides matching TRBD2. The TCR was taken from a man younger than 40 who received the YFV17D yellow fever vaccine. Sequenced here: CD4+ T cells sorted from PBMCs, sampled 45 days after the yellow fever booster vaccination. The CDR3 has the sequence CSGEGLDQETQYF. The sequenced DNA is TGCAGCGGAGAAGGACTAGACCAAGAGACCCAGTACTTC.